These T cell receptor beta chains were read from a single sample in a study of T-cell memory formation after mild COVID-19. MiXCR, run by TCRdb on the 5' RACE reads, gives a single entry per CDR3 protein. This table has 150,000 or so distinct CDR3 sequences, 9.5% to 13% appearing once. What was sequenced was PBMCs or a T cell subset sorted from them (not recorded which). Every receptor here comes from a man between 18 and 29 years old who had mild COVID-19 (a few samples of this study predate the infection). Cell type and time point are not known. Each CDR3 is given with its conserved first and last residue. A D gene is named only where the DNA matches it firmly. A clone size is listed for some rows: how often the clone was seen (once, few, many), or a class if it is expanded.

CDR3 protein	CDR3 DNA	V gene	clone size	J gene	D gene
CASSTVQGNGYTF	TGCGCCAGCAGTACGGTCCAGGGCAATGGCTACACCTTC	TRBV5-1	.	TRBJ1-2	.
CAIMGGNPTDTQYF	TGTGCCATCATGGGCGGAAATCCAACAGATACGCAGTATTTT	TRBV10-3	once	TRBJ2-3	.
CASSPRGRGAEDTQYF	TGTGCCAGCAGCCCCCGAGGCAGGGGCGCCGAAGATACGCAGTATTTT	TRBV9	few	TRBJ2-3	.
CSVDGGTADDYGYTF	TGCAGCGTTGATGGGGGGACAGCGGACGACTATGGCTACACCTTC	TRBV29-1	few	TRBJ1-2	TRBD1
CASSPEGTPIDEQFF	TGTGCCAGCAGCCCAGAAGGGACCCCCATCGATGAGCAGTTCTTC	TRBV7-6	.	TRBJ2-1	.
CASSLDSHGFEQYF	TGCGCCAGCAGCTTGGACAGCCATGGGTTCGAGCAGTACTTC	TRBV5-1	few	TRBJ2-7	.
CASSRDRSGELFF	TGTGCCAGCAGCCGCGACAGGTCCGGGGAGCTGTTTTTT	TRBV7-3	few	TRBJ2-2	.
CASSLWAVGGTDTQYF	TGTGCCAGCAGCTTATGGGCCGTAGGGGGCACAGATACGCAGTATTTT	TRBV11-2	few	TRBJ2-3	.
CASSLESIRSPLHF	TGCGCCAGCAGCTTAGAGAGCATCCGTTCACCCCTCCACTTT	TRBV5-1	few	TRBJ1-6	.
CSGTQGATEAFF	TGCAGTGGTACCCAGGGGGCGACGGAAGCTTTCTTT	TRBV20-1	.	TRBJ1-1	TRBD1
CASSTAGGLYDTQYF	TGTGCCAGCAGCACGGCGGGGGGCCTTTATGATACGCAGTATTTT	TRBV7-9	few	TRBJ2-3	TRBD2
CASSPTGTFGANVLTF	TGTGCCAGCAGTCCCACCGGGACTTTTGGGGCCAACGTCCTGACTTTC	TRBV12-3/TRBV12-4	few	TRBJ2-6	.
CASSPHPGGETQYF	TGTGCCAGCAGCCCACATCCCGGGGGGGAAACCCAGTACTTC	TRBV7-2	few	TRBJ2-5	TRBD2
CSALRSGKKETQYF	TGCAGCGCCCTGAGGTCCGGGAAAAAAGAGACCCAGTACTTC	TRBV29-1	many	TRBJ2-5	.
CASTSTWESGANVLTF	TGTGCCAGCACCTCGACGTGGGAGTCTGGGGCCAACGTCCTGACTTTC	TRBV18	few	TRBJ2-6	.
CASSPGTGTDTQYF	TGCGCCAGCAGCCCAGGGACAGGCACAGATACGCAGTATTTT	TRBV5-1	few	TRBJ2-3	TRBD1
CASSKRGSLLEQYF	TGTGCCAGCAGTAAAAGGGGCTCATTGTTGGAGCAGTACTTC	TRBV6-6	.	TRBJ2-7	.
CASSSGTGHYGYTF	TGTGCCAGCAGCTCCGGGACAGGGCACTATGGCTACACCTTC	TRBV6-2/TRBV6-3	few	TRBJ1-2	TRBD1
CSAQDRRSSYEQYF	TGCAGTGCTCAGGACAGGCGAAGCTCCTACGAGCAGTACTTC	TRBV20-1	few	TRBJ2-7	TRBD1
CSVAGPQSTQYF	TGCAGCGTTGCCGGACCCCAGTCGACCCAGTACTTC	TRBV29-1	.	TRBJ2-5	.
CASSLIEVLGTEAFF	TGTGCCAGCAGTTTGATCGAGGTACTTGGGACTGAAGCTTTCTTT	TRBV12-3/TRBV12-4	many	TRBJ1-1	.
CAIITDLSGNTIYF	TGTGCCATCATTACTGACCTCTCTGGAAACACCATATATTTT	TRBV10-3	.	TRBJ1-3	.
CASSSQGGEKLFF	TGTGCCAGCAGCTCCCAGGGAGGGGAAAAACTGTTTTTT	TRBV7-2	.	TRBJ1-4	.
CASSLVGGGSETQYF	TGTGCCAGCAGCTTAGTTGGGGGTGGTTCGGAGACCCAGTACTTC	TRBV7-2	.	TRBJ2-5	.
CASSPSQVTNEKLFF	TGTGCCAGCAGCCCCAGCCAGGTTACTAATGAAAAACTGTTTTTT	TRBV7-2	few	TRBJ1-4	.
CASRRQGANTGELFF	TGTGCCAGCAGACGACAGGGGGCGAACACCGGGGAGCTGTTTTTT	TRBV6-5	few	TRBJ2-2	TRBD1
CASSQGLESNQPQHF	TGTGCCAGCAGCCAAGGCCTCGAAAGCAATCAGCCCCAGCATTTT	TRBV3-1	few	TRBJ1-5	.
CASSLSGLKTDTQYF	TGTGCCAGCAGCTTGAGCGGGCTCAAGACAGATACGCAGTATTTT	TRBV5-5	.	TRBJ2-3	.
CASSPGTAQNTGELFF	TGCGCCAGCAGCCCCGGGACAGCACAGAACACCGGGGAGCTGTTTTTT	TRBV4-3	few	TRBJ2-2	TRBD1
CASSLAGGSNTGELFF	TGCGCCAGCAGCCTAGCGGGGGGTTCGAACACCGGGGAGCTGTTTTTT	TRBV5-1	.	TRBJ2-2	TRBD2
CASSETRGTYEQYF	TGTGCCAGCAGCGAGACTAGGGGTACCTACGAGCAGTACTTC	TRBV7-9	few	TRBJ2-7	.
CASSPRQGPADTQYF	TGTGCCAGCAGCCCAAGACAGGGGCCCGCAGATACGCAGTATTTT	TRBV9	.	TRBJ2-3	TRBD1
CASSTRPGWADTQYF	TGTGCCAGCAGCACAAGGCCAGGGTGGGCGGATACGCAGTATTTT	TRBV7-2	.	TRBJ2-3	.
CASSFAGTQEGYTF	TGCGCCAGCAGCTTCGCCGGGACCCAAGAGGGCTACACCTTC	TRBV5-1	few	TRBJ1-2	.
CASSRGLYNEQFF	TGTGCCAGCAGCCGTGGACTCTACAATGAGCAGTTCTTC	TRBV5-6	few	TRBJ2-1	.
CASSSLGTANTEAFF	TGCGCCAGCAGCTCCCTAGGGACAGCGAACACTGAAGCTTTCTTT	TRBV5-1	.	TRBJ1-1	TRBD1